The rows below give T cell receptor beta chains drawn from one sample of a study of CD8 T cells in ankylosing spondylitis. TCRdb used MiXCR to reprocess the 5' RACE reads, holding one entry per CDR3 protein. The sample lists a few hundred thousand distinct CDR3 sequences, over 15% seen once, with around 30% in the top ten. Input material: blood, either unsorted or a sorted T cell fraction (not recorded which). The receptors stem from a male donor with ankylosing spondylitis or in good health (not recorded which). The CDR3 runs from the conserved cysteine through the conserved F or W. Rows give clone size only sometimes, using once, few, many, or a class for an expanded clone.

j_call,clone_size,v_call,cdr3_aa
TRBJ2-5,many,TRBV14,CASSQGAWAGERKYF
TRBJ2-2,.,TRBV4-2,CASSPTDVYDPGTGELFF
TRBJ2-5,few,TRBV7-2,CASSIGWDRVQETQYF
TRBJ2-5,few,TRBV10-3,CAIRTSKETQYF
TRBJ2-7,few,TRBV29-1,CSVEFDGLAGYEQYF
TRBJ2-2,few,TRBV29-1,CSVEGPPSGNTGELFF
TRBJ2-7,few,TRBV6-5,CASSYSPDYEQYF
TRBJ2-2,.,TRBV3-1,CASSRTDGTGELFF
TRBJ2-3,.,TRBV4-1,CASSQSIAEGTDTQYF
TRBJ2-2,.,TRBV4-3,CASTTDRANTGELFF
TRBJ2-1,few,TRBV15,CATSRDRLAGSYNEQFF
TRBJ2-1,once,TRBV12-3/TRBV12-4,CASSSGTSGRAVNEQFF
TRBJ2-5,many,TRBV9,CASSVEGRWETQYF
TRBJ2-1,.,TRBV27,CASSSQGRSPYNEQFF
TRBJ2-5,.,TRBV12-3/TRBV12-4,CASSPGQGGAGETQYF
TRBJ2-7,.,TRBV7-9,CASSSGGTVTEQYF
TRBJ2-7,.,TRBV4-1,CASSPGGTSTEGTYEQYF
TRBJ2-5,.,TRBV4-2,CASSQGISGGIQETQYF
TRBJ2-3,few,TRBV10-3,CATKVGVADTQYF
TRBJ1-1,.,TRBV4-1,CASREQGPYEAFF
TRBJ2-1,few,TRBV5-1,CASSLAGVLAGGRINEQFF
TRBJ2-7,.,TRBV5-6,CASSFVSYEQYF
TRBJ2-2,few,TRBV28,CASSPRVAGVLTGELFF
TRBJ1-5,.,TRBV7-9,CASSLVQGEDNQPQHF
TRBJ1-3,.,TRBV7-9,CASSLGALSGNTIYF
TRBJ2-1,few,TRBV9,CASSPSGSSSYNEQFF
TRBJ2-2,.,TRBV27,CASSPYNGELFF
TRBJ2-3,few,TRBV20-1,CSALLAGGLGPDTQYF
TRBJ2-1,.,TRBV27,CASSRDRLSSYNEQFF
TRBJ2-7,.,TRBV11-2,CASSLVAGTYEQYF
TRBJ2-1,few,TRBV29-1,CSVETSGSSYNEQFF
TRBJ2-1,many,TRBV29-1,CSVDGGLAGGHESYNEQFF
TRBJ2-3,few,TRBV4-1,CASSQLAGGSYTQYF
TRBJ2-4,.,TRBV19,CASSIGVLLDIQYF
TRBJ1-4,.,TRBV5-6,CASSQGTALNEKLFF
TRBJ2-2,many,TRBV4-1,CATGEANTGELFF
TRBJ2-1,many,TRBV24-1,CATGEQDNEQFF
TRBJ2-5,few,TRBV28,CASSWRAGGETQYF
TRBJ2-1,.,TRBV20-1,CSGSGPYNEQFF
TRBJ2-7,.,TRBV6-2/TRBV6-3,CASSHGTIYEQYF
TRBJ2-7,few,TRBV5-1,CASSSGTVPYEQYF
TRBJ2-5,few,TRBV11-2,CASSFGSLLGQSQETQYF
TRBJ2-5,.,TRBV10-3,CAISDPDGLRETQYF
TRBJ2-1,few,TRBV15,CATSSLGLEQFF
TRBJ2-5,few,TRBV6-5,CASSYSDREEETQYF
TRBJ2-7,.,TRBV4-3,CASSQVGGLLSYEQYF
TRBJ2-1,many,TRBV12-5,CASAATWGRFVPNEQFF
TRBJ2-2,.,TRBV11-3,CASSLRFGGSNTGELFF
TRBJ2-7,few,TRBV6-5,CASSYGASGTIEQYF
TRBJ2-7,few,TRBV27,CASSTKTGGGHEQYF